This TCR beta chain was captured in a study of T cell changes during pregnancy in multiple sclerosis. Germline V gene sequence: CDR1 SGHNT, CDR2 YYREEE (reference sequence). V was cut by 2 bases and J by 6 bases, with 18 bases left in between. The CDR3 extends over 15 amino acids. Data came from immunoSEQ multiplex PCR; TCRdb stores just in-frame clones and leaves some out. The table lists 40,000 to 50,000 clones, over 80% of them singletons. In its sample, this clone ranks as medium-sized (0.01 to 0.1%). The sample here was CD8+ T cells from peripheral blood mononuclear cells, taken after pregnancy. The clonotype originates from a female donor with multiple sclerosis, enrolled in a pregnancy study. The chain uses TRBV5-4 and TRBJ2-7, with a tentative D call TRBD1 (7 bases). The CDR3 coding sequence is TGTGCCAGCAGCTTCGATGAGGGGGCGCGGGGCGAGCAGTACTTC. Encoded protein: CASSFDEGARGEQYF.